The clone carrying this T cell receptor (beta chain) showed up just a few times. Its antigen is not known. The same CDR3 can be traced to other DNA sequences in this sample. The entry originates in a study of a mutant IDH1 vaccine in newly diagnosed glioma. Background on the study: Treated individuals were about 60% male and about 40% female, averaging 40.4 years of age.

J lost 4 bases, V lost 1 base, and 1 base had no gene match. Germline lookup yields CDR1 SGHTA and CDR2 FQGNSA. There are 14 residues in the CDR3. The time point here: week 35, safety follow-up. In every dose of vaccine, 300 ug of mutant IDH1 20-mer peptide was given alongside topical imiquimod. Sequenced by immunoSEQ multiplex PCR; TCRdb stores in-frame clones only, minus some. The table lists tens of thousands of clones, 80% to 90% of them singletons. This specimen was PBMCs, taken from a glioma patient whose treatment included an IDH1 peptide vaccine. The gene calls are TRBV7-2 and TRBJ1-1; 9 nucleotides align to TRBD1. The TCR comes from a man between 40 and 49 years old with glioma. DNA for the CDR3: TGTGCCAGCAGCTTAGAGGGACAGGGCACTGAAGCTTTCTTT. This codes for CASSLEGQGTEAFF.